Sequencing of this T cell receptor (beta chain) was carried out in a study of human T cells and chemical hapten exposure. It was the library that attached unique molecular identifiers to individual cDNA molecules. TCRdb re-derived calls from the RACE reads in MiXCR, one entry per CDR3 protein. The top ten clones hold roughly 8.2% of a sample with a few hundred thousand distinct CDR3 sequences, roughly 6% of them seen once. Study-level results: Expanded TCRs made up significantly more big CDR3 similarity clusters than controls did. Patch test score tracked positively with PT1 expanded TCR counts.

CDR3 length: 16 amino acids. Germline lookup yields CDR1 DFQATT and CDR2 SNEGSKA (reference sequence). V was pared by 3 bases and J by 4 bases, with 7 bases of the junction left unmatched. This clonotype was found many times. Its antigen is not known. As to time point: pre-sensitization, week 0. Sample treatment: therapeutic diphenylcyclopropenone sensitization with weekly scalp DPC. Donation of samples came from alopecia patients who were 18 to 70 years old and suitable for DPC. The clonotype comes from a woman aged 18-29 years with alopecia areata. Some clones in this sample may be carry-over from other donors' samples. Sequenced here: whole blood, sampled in connection with sensitization to the hapten diphenylcyclopropenone (DPC). J is TRBJ2-2 and V is TRBV20-1; 11 bases fit TRBD1. In DNA, the CDR3 is TGCAGTGCTAGTTGGACAGGGGGCGCGGCCACCGGGGAGCTGTTTTTT. Encoded protein: CSASWTGGAATGELFF.